This TCR beta chain was sequenced for a study of long-term antiretroviral therapy in people with HIV. The CDR3 is 16 residues long. Germline V gives CDR1 MDHEN, CDR2 SYDVKM. Trimming cost V 2 bases and J 6 bases; bases outside gene matches: 7. Run at survey level, the immunoSEQ assay was version v3.0. Clones were read by immunoSEQ multiplex PCR, and TCRdb kept only the in-frame ones, dropping some. The repertoire holds more than 20,000 clones, with 86% as singletons. The chain recombines TRBV28 with TRBJ2-1; 10 bases line up with TRBD2. The sequence derives from a middle-aged man with HIV. Sequenced material: unsorted PBMCs, taken roughly 2.7 years after starting antiretroviral therapy. This chain's CDR3 is CASSLPTSSGSNEQFF. CDR3 bases: TGTGCCAGCAGTTTACCCACCTCTAGCGGGAGCAATGAGCAGTTCTTC.